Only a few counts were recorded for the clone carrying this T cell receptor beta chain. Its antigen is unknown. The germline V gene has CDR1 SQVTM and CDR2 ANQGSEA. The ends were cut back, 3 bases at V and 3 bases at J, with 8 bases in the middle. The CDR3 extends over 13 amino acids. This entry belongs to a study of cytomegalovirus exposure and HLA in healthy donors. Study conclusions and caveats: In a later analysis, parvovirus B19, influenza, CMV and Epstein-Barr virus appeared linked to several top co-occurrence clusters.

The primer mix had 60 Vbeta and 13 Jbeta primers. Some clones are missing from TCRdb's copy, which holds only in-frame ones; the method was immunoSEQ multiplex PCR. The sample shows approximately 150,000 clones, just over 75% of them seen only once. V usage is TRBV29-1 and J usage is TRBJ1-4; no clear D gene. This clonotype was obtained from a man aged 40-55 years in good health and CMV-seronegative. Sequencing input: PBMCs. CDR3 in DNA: TGCAGCGTTGAGACACCAGCTAATGAAAAACTGTTTTTT. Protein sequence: CSVETPANEKLFF.